This T cell receptor beta chain was obtained from a study of blood T cell repertoires in COVID-19. The wider study: Acute-phase and convalescent COVID-19 samples originated in the United States, Italy and Spain. PBMCs, B-cell-depleted T cells, or T cells provided the cDNA or gDNA that made up the material.

One Seattle source followed patients from active infection through their disease course. Under the authors' procedure: From reference gene primer amplification, estimates of nucleated cell counts were derived. Sequenced by immunoSEQ multiplex PCR; TCRdb stores in-frame clones only, minus some. V, J and clone size reflect that table, while D and trimming were determined from the DNA. The data hold about 480,000 clones, with 89% observed a single time. Material: peripheral blood. The source is a young man with COVID-19, enrolled during active disease.

The CDR3 spells CAIKMAGQETQYF. The CDR3 coding sequence is TGTGCCATCAAAATGGCGGGCCAAGAGACCCAGTACTTC. V usage is TRBV10-3 and J usage is TRBJ2-5; maybe TRBD2 (5 bases). From germline, CDR1 is ENHRY and CDR2 SYGVKD. Trimming shortened V by 7 bases and J by 1 base, and 10 bases separated the two germline ends. This CDR3 region has 13 residues.